This T cell receptor beta chain was retrieved from a study of blood T cell repertoires in COVID-19 (dated by TCRdb to 2018 to 2020). Regarding the research as a whole: Samples from collaborators originated in the United States, Italy and Spain and spanned both the acute and convalescent phases of COVID-19. Subjects who had been exposed to COVID-19, were actively infected with it, or had recovered from it provided the deeply sampled blood TCRbeta repertoires that made up the dataset. The repertoires were made available in a free public database intended to serve as a resource for research on the immune response to SARS-CoV-2. The prospective study material was composed of cDNA or gDNA derived from T cells, B-cell-depleted T cells, or PBMCs. Where available, HLA class I and class II types were obtained from metadata supplied by the sample provider rather than from assay-based typing. Nearly every sample came with metadata listing a de-identified subject ID, COVID-19 status, age in years and sex. Samples were obtained from the ongoing ImmuneRACE study (first 160 participants) and from 1,254 subjects provided by 6 global collaborators.

A word on this clone: The antigen this receptor binds is unknown. No qualities accompany the bases; no much larger clone lies one base away.

TCRbeta CDR3 regions were amplified from genomic DNA by means of the immunoSEQ Assay, a bias-controlled multiplex PCR. The authors processed their data as follows. The number of nucleated cells in each sample was estimated from the amplification of reference gene primers within the assay. To quantify the absolute abundance of each unique TCRbeta CDR3 rearrangement, sequence reads were collapsed and filtered. For each sample, productive Simpson clonality was calculated as the square root of Simpson's diversity index across productive rearrangements. TCRdb re-hosts the immuneACCESS table, in-frame sequences only. Its copies lack some clones; in the studies checked, an unresolved V gene accounts for under half of them, and the cause for the rest is not known. The V and J calls and clone size were taken over from that table, and D and trimming were inferred from the DNA. The sample table holds about 97,000 clones, of which 84% were seen once. The ten largest clones capture roughly 4.4% of the sample.

Whole blood was collected in K2EDTA tubes by collaborating institutions according to the institutions' own protocols. For TCRbeta analysis, collaborator samples were shipped as frozen whole blood, as isolated PBMCs, or as DNA extracted from either sample type. Points the paper makes about the study in general: How much clinical and demographic metadata was included differed by source and by participant, and the metadata was provided uncurated.

Between the V and J ends, shortened by 6 bases and 7 bases respectively, the junction contains 19 bases. CDR1 and CDR2, per the germline V gene, are SNHLY and FYNNEI. Measured from the cysteine to the phenylalanine, the CDR3 is 15 residues long. This entry keeps only the CDR3 DNA: 45 bases, framed from base 1. The sequenced material came from peripheral blood. This clonotype originated in a human donor in a cohort sampled during active COVID-19. The rearranged chain carries TRBV2 and TRBJ2-4, and TRBD2 may be the D gene, going by 5 matching bases. The CDR3 reads as follows: CASSLLFAGSNIQYF. The DNA is TGTGCCAGCAGCCTCCTTTTTGCGGGCTCGAACATTCAGTACTTC.